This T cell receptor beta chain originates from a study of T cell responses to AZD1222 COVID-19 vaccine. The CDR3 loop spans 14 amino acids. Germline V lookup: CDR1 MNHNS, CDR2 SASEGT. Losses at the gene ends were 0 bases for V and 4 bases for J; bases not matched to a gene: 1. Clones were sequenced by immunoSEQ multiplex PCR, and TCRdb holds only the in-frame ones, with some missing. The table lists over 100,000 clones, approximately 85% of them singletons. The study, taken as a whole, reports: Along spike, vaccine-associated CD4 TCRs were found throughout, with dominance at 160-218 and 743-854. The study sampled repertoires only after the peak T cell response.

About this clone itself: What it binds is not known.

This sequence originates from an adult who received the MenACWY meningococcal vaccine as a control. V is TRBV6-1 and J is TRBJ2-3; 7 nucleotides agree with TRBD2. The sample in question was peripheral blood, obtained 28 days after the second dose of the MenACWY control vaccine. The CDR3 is CASSEAAGADTQYF. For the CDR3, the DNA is TGTGCCAGCAGTGAAGCGGCGGGGGCAGATACGCAGTATTTT.